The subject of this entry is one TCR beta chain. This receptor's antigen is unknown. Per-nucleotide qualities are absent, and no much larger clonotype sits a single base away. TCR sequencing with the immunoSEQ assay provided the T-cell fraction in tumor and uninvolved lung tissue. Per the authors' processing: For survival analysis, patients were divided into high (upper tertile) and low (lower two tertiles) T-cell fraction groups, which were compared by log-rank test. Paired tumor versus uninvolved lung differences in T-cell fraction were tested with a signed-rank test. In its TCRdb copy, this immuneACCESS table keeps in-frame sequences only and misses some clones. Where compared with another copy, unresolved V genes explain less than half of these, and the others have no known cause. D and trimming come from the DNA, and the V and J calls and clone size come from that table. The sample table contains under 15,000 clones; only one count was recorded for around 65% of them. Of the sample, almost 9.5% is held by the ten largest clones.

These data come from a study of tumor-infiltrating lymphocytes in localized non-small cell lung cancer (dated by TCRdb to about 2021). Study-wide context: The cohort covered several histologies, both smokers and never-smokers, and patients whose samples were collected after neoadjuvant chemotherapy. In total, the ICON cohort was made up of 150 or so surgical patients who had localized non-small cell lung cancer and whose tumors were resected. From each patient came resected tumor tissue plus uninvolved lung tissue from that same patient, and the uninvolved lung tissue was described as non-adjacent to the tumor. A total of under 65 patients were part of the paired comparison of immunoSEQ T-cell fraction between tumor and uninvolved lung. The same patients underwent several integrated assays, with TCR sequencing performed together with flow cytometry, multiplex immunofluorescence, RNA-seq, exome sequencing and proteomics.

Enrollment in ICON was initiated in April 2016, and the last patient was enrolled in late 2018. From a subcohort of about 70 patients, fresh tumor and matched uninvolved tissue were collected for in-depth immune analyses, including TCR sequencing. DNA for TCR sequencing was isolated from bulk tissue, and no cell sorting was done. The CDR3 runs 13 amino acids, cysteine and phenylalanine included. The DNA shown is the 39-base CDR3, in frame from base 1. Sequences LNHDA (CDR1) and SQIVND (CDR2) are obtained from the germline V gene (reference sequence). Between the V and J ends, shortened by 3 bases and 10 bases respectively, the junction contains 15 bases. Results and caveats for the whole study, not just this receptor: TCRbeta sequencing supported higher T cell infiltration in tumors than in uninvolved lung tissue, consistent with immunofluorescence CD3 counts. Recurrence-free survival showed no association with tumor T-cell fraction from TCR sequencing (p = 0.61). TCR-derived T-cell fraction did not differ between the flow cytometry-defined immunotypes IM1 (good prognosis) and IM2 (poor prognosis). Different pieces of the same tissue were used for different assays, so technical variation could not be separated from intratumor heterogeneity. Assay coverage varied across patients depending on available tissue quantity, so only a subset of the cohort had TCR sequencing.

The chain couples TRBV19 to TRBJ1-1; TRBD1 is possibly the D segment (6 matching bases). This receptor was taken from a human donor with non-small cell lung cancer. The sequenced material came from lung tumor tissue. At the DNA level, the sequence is TGTGCCAGTAGTATTTACCGAGAGGGGGGAGCTTTCTTT. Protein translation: CASSIYREGGAFF.